This T cell receptor (beta chain) was identified during a study of T cells in localized non-small cell lung cancer. Whole-study findings and limits: Overall survival was longer when the density of T cells in the blood was higher.

This CDR3 is built from 14 residues. With 1 base removed from V and 7 bases from J, the gap between germline ends came to 12 bases. The germline CDR1 and CDR2 sequences are SGHRS and YFSETQ. For this clone: What it recognizes is unknown.

TCRdb keeps only in-frame clones here, not all; method: immunoSEQ multiplex PCR. The table has roughly 76,000 clones, about 78% seen once; the top ten hold about a fifth. The V call is TRBV5-1, the J call TRBJ2-1; tentatively, D is TRBD1 (6 bases). Sequenced here: PBMCs, sampled before any cancer treatment. This receptor was identified in a man between 40 and 75 years old with stage II squamous cell lung carcinoma. The CDR3 DNA sequence: TGCGCCAGCAGCTTGCTAGCCAGGGGAAATGAGCAGTTCTTC. This translates into CASSLLARGNEQFF. The full variable domain, its missing parts supplied by reference TRBV5-1 and TRBJ2-1, is KAGVTQTPRYLIKTRGQQVTLSCSPISGHRSVSWYQQTPGQGLQFLFEYFSETQRNKGNFPGRFSGRQFSNSRSEMNVSTLELGDSALYLCASSLLARGNEQFFGPGTRLTVL.